This T cell receptor (beta chain) derives from a study of vaccination effects on CD4 cells after COVID-19. Background on the study: Viral peptide pools were used in the ViraFEST assay to expand antigen-specific CD4+ T cells, and sequencing came afterward. Wells of more than 1.5 million PBMC each were grown with 10 IU/ml IL-2 and 9.5 to 10 ug/ml peptides.

Germline-derived CDR1 and CDR2 are KGHSH and LQKENI. This CDR3 region has 13 residues. With 2 bases removed from V and 5 bases from J, the gap between germline ends came to 9 bases. This table comes from immunoSEQ multiplex PCR, and its TCRdb copy is limited to in-frame clones, with some not included. The sample includes about 66,000 clones, around 69% seen only once; the top ten take around 2.4%. Subsequent to roughly 9 days of culture, CD4+ T cells were isolated. Vaccination of participants consisted of two doses of either the BNT162b2 or mRNA-1273 vaccine. Previously uninfected by SARS-CoV-2, the vaccine recipients also showed negative nucleocapsid antibodies. Days 3 and 7 were when half the medium was replaced with IL-2 medium. As regards this clone: Its antigen is not known.

The chain joins TRBV18 to TRBJ1-1; no reliable D call. This sample comprised CD4+ T cells from PBMCs cultured without peptide, obtained after COVID-19 vaccination. The receptor was derived from a human donor who received a COVID-19 vaccine. CDR3 DNA sequence: TGTGCCAGCTCACCAGGGGTCGGTACTGAAGCTTTCTTT. Translated: CASSPGVGTEAFF. Full variable domain (rest looked up from reference TRBV18 and TRBJ1-1): NAGVMQNPRHLVRRRGQEARLRCSPMKGHSHVYWYRQLPEEGLKFMVYLQKENIIDESGMPKERFSAEFPKEGPSILRIQQVVRGDSAAYFCASSPGVGTEAFFGQGTRLTVV.